This entry lists 19 T cell receptor beta chains sequenced from one sample in a study of control samples from healthy donors and cancer patients. Libraries were prepared by immunoSEQ multiplex PCR; TCRdb keeps only in-frame clonotypes and omits some of them. The data contain approximately 170,000 clones, roughly 88% of them seen just once; the ten biggest clones take up roughly 5%. Sequenced sample: blood. The receptors were gathered from a woman in her 30s in good health.

This sequence joins TRBV6-5 and TRBJ1-6; 9 nucleotides line up with TRBD1. V gave up 4 bases and J gave up 9 bases; unmatched junction bases: 7. Per germline, CDR1 MNHEY and CDR2 SVGAGI. This CDR3 has 15 residues. CDR3 in DNA: TGTGCCAGCAGTTCCGGGACAGGGTCATTTTCACCCCTCCACTTT. This sequence encodes CASSSGTGSFSPLHF.

V and J are TRBV5-8 and TRBJ2-1, with D maybe TRBD1 (5 bases). Germline loops: CDR1 SGHTS, CDR2 YDEGEE. The V gene lost 2 bases and the J gene lost 6 bases, with 15 bases spanning the gap. CDR3 length: 15 amino acids. The CDR3 loop reads CASSFRVGPGNEQFF. CDR3 coding DNA: TGTGCCAGCAGCTTCCGTGTGGGGCCCGGCAATGAGCAGTTCTTC.

This chain connects TRBV29-1 to TRBJ1-2; D is unclear. The V gene lost 4 bases and the J gene lost 7 bases, with 7 bases spanning the gap. Germline-derived CDR1 and CDR2 are SQVTM and ANQGSEA. The CDR3 runs 10 residues. The CDR3 sequence is CSVVAGGYTF. DNA for the CDR3: TGCAGCGTTGTAGCTGGTGGCTACACCTTC.

The chain employs TRBV4-1 and TRBJ2-2; D gene uncertain. This CDR3 spans 14 amino acids. Germline V gene data show CDR1 as MGHRA and CDR2 as YSYEKL. V dropped 6 bases and J dropped 1 base, with 9 bases sitting between them. The CDR3 DNA is TGCGCCAGCAGGCAAACAGAGAACACCGGGGAGCTGTTTTTT. This encodes CASRQTENTGELFF.

V gene TRBV9 combines with J gene TRBJ1-2; TRBD1 might be the D (5 bases). The CDR3 is 15 residues long. V was pared by 6 bases and J by 12 bases, with 27 bases between. Per germline, CDR1 SGDLS and CDR2 YYNGEE. As DNA, the CDR3 is TGTGCCAGCACCCCCAGCTGGGGGGGGGAAGTATTAGACACCTTC. This translates into CASTPSWGGEVLDTF.

The chain couples TRBV28 to TRBJ2-2; 7 nucleotides agree with TRBD2. Looked up from germline, CDR1 is MDHEN and CDR2 is SYDVKM. V was pared by 6 bases and J by 10 bases, with 14 bases of the junction left unmatched. The CDR3 length is 15 residues. CDR3 bases: TGTGCCAGCAGGAATGAGCGGGATTTGGGAGTGGAGCTGTTTTTT. Encoded protein: CASRNERDLGVELFF.

The chain couples TRBV7-9 to TRBJ2-1; 11 positions match TRBD2. The CDR3 has 15 residues. CDR1 and CDR2 from the germline V gene are SEHNR and FQNEAQ (reference sequence). Trimming removed 4 bases from V and 10 bases from J; junction bases left unmatched: 9. CDR3 in amino acids: CASSSASGRLKEQFF. The CDR3 DNA is TGTGCCAGCAGCTCCGCTAGCGGGAGGTTGAAAGAGCAGTTCTTC.

This clone occurred once. V and J are TRBV15 and TRBJ1-2, with 7 bases identical to TRBD1. Germline V CDR1 and CDR2: LNHNV, YYDKDF (reference sequence). There are 16 residues in the CDR3. V was pared by 1 base and J by 7 bases, with 12 bases of the junction left unmatched. The CDR3 region has the DNA TGTGCCACCAGCAGAGCCGAGCCAACAGGGGTTGGTGGCTACACCTTC. Encoded protein: CATSRAEPTGVGGYTF.

This clone was recorded once. The chain is built from TRBV28 and TRBJ1-1, with 8 bases matching TRBD1. From germline, CDR1 is MDHEN and CDR2 SYDVKM. CDR3 length: 15 amino acids. V lost 5 bases, J lost 1 base, and 6 bases stayed unmatched. The CDR3 reads CASSLTGGGNTEAFF. The CDR3 region has the DNA TGTGCCAGCAGTCTCACAGGGGGAGGGAACACTGAAGCTTTCTTT.

The genes are TRBV28 and TRBJ1-3; D ambiguous. This CDR3 is built from 13 residues. Germline V CDR1 and CDR2: MDHEN, SYDVKM. V was shortened by 8 bases and J by 0 bases, with 8 bases between the two germline ends. The CDR3 sequence is CASLESSGNTIYF. CDR3 sequence (DNA): TGTGCCAGCTTAGAGAGCTCTGGAAACACCATATATTTT. Full variable domain (rest looked up from reference TRBV28 and TRBJ1-3): DVKVTQSSRYLVKRTGEKVFLECVQDMDHENMFWYRQDPGLGLRLIYFSYDVKMKEKGDIPEGYSVSREKKERFSLILESASTNQTSMYLCASLESSGNTIYFGEGSWLTVV.

The count of this clone is one. The chain has TRBV5-3 and TRBJ2-3, with TRBD2 matching 7 bases. TRBV5-3 belongs to the ORF category, with a function that is uncertain. Losses at the gene ends were 4 bases for V and 4 bases for J; bases not matched to a gene: 9. The CDR3 extends over 15 amino acids. The CDR3 nucleotides read TGTGCCAGAAGCCGAAGCGGGGTGGTGGCAGATACGCAGTATTTT. Residues: CARSRSGVVADTQYF.

The J gene is TRBJ1-5, the V gene TRBV19; D ambiguous. Germline loops: CDR1 LNHDA, CDR2 SQIVND (reference sequence). The CDR3 runs to 15 residues. With 1 base removed from V and 3 bases from J, the gap between germline ends came to 10 bases. This chain's CDR3 is CASSIVRQINQPQHF. CDR3 nucleotide sequence: TGTGCCAGTAGTATAGTTCGGCAGATCAATCAGCCCCAGCATTTT.

The chain joins TRBV29-1 to TRBJ1-5; no firm D call. The germline CDR1 and CDR2 sequences are SQVTM and ANQGSEA. The CDR3 extends over 13 amino acids. V was trimmed by 7 bases and J by 0 bases, leaving 10 bases between them. CDR3 region: CSAGENSNQPQHF. In DNA form, the CDR3 reads TGCAGCGCCGGAGAGAATAGCAATCAGCCCCAGCATTTT.

V is TRBV2 and J is TRBJ2-1; no firm D call. This CDR3 spans 11 amino acids. V shed 1 base and J shed 16 bases, with 11 bases lying between them. Germline values: CDR1 SNHLY, CDR2 FYNNEI. This chain's CDR3 is CASSEGTAPFF. The CDR3 nucleotides read TGTGCCAGCAGTGAAGGGACGGCACCTTTCTTC.

The chain employs TRBV28 and TRBJ1-2; D gene unclear. In germline, CDR1 is MDHEN, CDR2 SYDVKM. The CDR3 is 15 residues long. Trimming shortened V by 2 bases and J by 2 bases, and 12 bases separated the two germline ends. Here the CDR3 reads CASSLSDKSNYGYTF. CDR3 coding DNA: TGTGCCAGCAGTTTAAGCGACAAATCAAACTATGGCTACACCTTC.

The genes are TRBV15 and TRBJ1-3; no reliable D call. The CDR3 sequence is 13 residues long. Germline assignment: CDR1 LNHNV and CDR2 YYDKDF (reference sequence). V lost 0 bases, J lost 3 bases, and 3 bases lay in between. CDR3 residues: CATSRDGGNTIYF. CDR3 DNA: TGTGCCACCAGCAGAGACGGTGGAAACACCATATATTTT. Using reference TRBV15 and TRBJ1-3 for the parts outside the CDR3, the full variable domain is DAMVIQNPRYQVTQFGKPVTLSCSQTLNHNVMYWYQQKSSQAPKLLFHYYDKDFNNEADTPDNFQSRRPNTSFCFLDIRSPGLGDTAMYLCATSRDGGNTIYFGEGSWLTVV.

The chain recombines TRBV24-1 with TRBJ2-3; D is uncertain. From germline, CDR1 is KGHDR and CDR2 SFDVKD. The CDR3 length is 14 residues. V lost 5 bases, J lost 2 bases, and 10 bases lay in between. The CDR3 DNA sequence: TGTGCCACCAGTGCCCTAGGTCTCACAGATACGCAGTATTTT. It yields the protein CATSALGLTDTQYF.

V and J are TRBV27 and TRBJ2-1; TRBD2 matches at 12 bases. The germline V gene encodes CDR1 MNHEY and CDR2 SMNVEV (reference sequence). The J segment lost 8 bases and the V segment lost 4 bases, leaving 12 bases of the junction unmatched. CDR3 length: 17 residues. The CDR3 loop reads CASSWVLAGGPGDEQFF. Here the CDR3 DNA reads TGTGCCAGCAGTTGGGTCCTAGCGGGAGGGCCCGGCGATGAGCAGTTCTTC.

This clone has a single count. V usage is TRBV5-4 and J usage is TRBJ2-7; D is undetermined. Trimming pared 0 bases from V and 3 bases from J, leaving 7 bases between. Germline V gene lookup returns CDR1 SGHNT and CDR2 YYREEE (reference sequence). The CDR3 has 13 residues. The DNA of the CDR3 is TGTGCCAGCAGCTTGGAAATGGGCTACGAGCAGTACGTC. This gives the protein CASSLEMGYEQYV.